This T cell receptor (beta chain) was retrieved from a study of Ad26.COV2.S vaccination and SARS-CoV-2 variants. Study-wide points: Participants given vaccine showed non-spike TCR breadth similar to that of placebo recipients.

For this clone: As yet, its antigen is unknown.

Some clones are missing from TCRdb's copy, which holds only in-frame ones; the method was immunoSEQ multiplex PCR. The table includes roughly 700,000 clones, around 89% detected once. Germline loops: CDR1 SGHRS, CDR2 YFSETQ. V was trimmed by 1 base and J by 2 bases, leaving 15 bases between them. The CDR3 sequence is 16 residues long. Treatment given: some 20 received Ad26.COV2.S at low or high dose, single or two shots; about five received placebo; per-sample allocation not given. Specimens were obtained on day 63 following the first vaccine or placebo injection. Sequencing used peripheral blood, obtained in a trial of Ad26.COV2.S vaccine versus placebo. This clonotype was sampled from a person aged 18 to 59 who received the Ad26.COV2.S COVID-19 vaccine or a placebo. The chain employs TRBV5-1 and TRBJ1-2; no reliable D call. CDR3 DNA sequence: TGCGCCAGCAGCTTGCGGTCGATGACAACCAACTATGGCTACACCTTC. It encodes CASSLRSMTTNYGYTF.